Below are 22 T cell receptor beta chains sequenced from a single sample in a study of blood T cell repertoires in COVID-19. Assay used: immunoSEQ multiplex PCR; TCRdb lists only in-frame clones, some missing. The sample has 200,000 to 300,000 clones, 88% seen once. Sequences were obtained from peripheral blood. The source is a woman aged 30 to 39 with acute or convalescent COVID-19.

The chain joins TRBV5-4 to TRBJ2-1, with D possibly matching TRBD2 (6 bases). This CDR3 is built from 13 residues. Per the germline V gene, CDR1 is SGHNT and CDR2 is YYREEE (reference sequence). Trimming removed 3 bases from V and 6 bases from J, with 10 bases in between. The CDR3 bases are TGTGCCAGCAGCTCCTCTAGCGTCAATGAGCAGTTCTTC. Its protein product is CASSSSSVNEQFF.

The genes are TRBV5-1 and TRBJ2-3, with 8 bases fitting TRBD1. There are 17 residues in the CDR3. Germline CDR1 SGHRS, CDR2 YFSETQ. The trim removed 2 bases at V and 2 bases at J, leaving 10 bases unmatched. The CDR3 DNA follows: TGCGCCAGCAGCTTAGCCAGGGGGCTAGGAGTCACAGATACGCAGTATTTT. It is translated as CASSLARGLGVTDTQYF.

The rearrangement links TRBV6-5 to TRBJ1-2; tentatively, D is TRBD1 (5 bases). V was pared by 2 bases and J by 7 bases, with 11 bases between. This CDR3 contains 13 residues. Per the germline V gene, CDR1 is MNHEY and CDR2 is SVGAGI. This chain's CDR3 is CASSYGARAGYTF. In nucleotides, the CDR3 is TGTGCCAGCAGTTACGGGGCCAGGGCTGGCTACACCTTC.

In its sample, this clone was seen once. The rearrangement links TRBV9 to TRBJ2-3, with TRBD1 identical over 7 bases. This CDR3 comprises 16 residues. V was pared by 4 bases and J by 6 bases, with 14 bases of the junction left unmatched. CDR1 and CDR2 from the germline V gene are SGDLS and YYNGEE. The CDR3: CASSSPGQLPRDTQYF. In nucleotides, the CDR3 is TGTGCCAGCAGCTCACCGGGACAGTTGCCTCGGGATACGCAGTATTTT.

The gene calls are TRBV11-2 and TRBJ2-5; TRBD1 is a possible D gene (6 bases). Germline V gene data show CDR1 as SGHAT and CDR2 as FQNNGV. CDR3 length equals 17 residues. Trimming shortened V by 7 bases and J by 4 bases, and 25 bases separated the two germline ends. CDR3 in amino acids: CASTERTLSQGIETQYF. The CDR3 DNA is TGTGCCAGCACCGAAAGGACACTCTCACAGGGAATAGAGACCCAGTACTTC.

The gene calls are TRBV6-5 and TRBJ2-2; D perhaps matches TRBD1 (6 bases). CDR3 length equals 12 residues. Germline CDR1 is MNHEY and CDR2 is SVGAGI. Trimming took 4 bases from V and 6 from J, leaving 6 bases between them. This CDR3 is CASSWTAGELFF. The CDR3 nucleotides read TGTGCCAGCAGTTGGACAGCCGGGGAGCTGTTTTTT.

The V call is TRBV3-1 (or the pseudogene TRBV3-2), the J call TRBJ1-1; 7 bases align to TRBD1. This CDR3 has 14 amino acids. V lost 6 bases to trimming and J lost 6 bases; unmatched junction nucleotides: 10. The germline CDR1 and CDR2 sequences are LGHDT and YNNKEL (reference sequence). The CDR3 nucleotides are TGTGCCAGCAGGCAGACAGGGCTTGCCGCTGAAGCTTTCTTT. Translating gives CASRQTGLAAEAFF.

The chain joins TRBV10-3 to TRBJ2-7, with a tentative D call TRBD2 (6 bases). Trimming cost V 8 bases and J 3 bases, with 17 bases left between them. The CDR3 has 14 residues. Germline CDR1 reads ENHRY; CDR2 reads SYGVKD. CDR3 sequence: CAIGRAGGDYEQYF. The CDR3 DNA is TGTGCCATCGGACGGGCCGGAGGGGACTACGAGCAGTACTTC.

V is TRBV9 and J is TRBJ1-4, with 7 bases aligning to TRBD1. The CDR3 consists of 15 residues. After removal of 1 base from V and 8 bases from J, the junction contained 8 bases not matched to a gene. The germline CDR1 and CDR2 sequences are SGDLS and YYNGEE. The CDR3 nucleotides are TGTGCCAGCAGCGTACTTTCAAGGGGGCAGGAAAAACTGTTTTTT. Its protein is CASSVLSRGQEKLFF.

The chain recombines TRBV7-9 with TRBJ2-1; TRBD2 matches at 8 bases. The CDR3 totals 16 residues. After removal of 5 bases from V and 4 bases from J, the junction contained 10 bases not matched to a gene. CDR1 and CDR2 from the germline V gene are SEHNR and FQNEAQ (reference sequence). CDR3: CASSPRFSGDYNEQFF. The CDR3 DNA reads TGTGCCAGCAGCCCGCGCTTTAGCGGGGATTACAATGAGCAGTTCTTC.

The chain couples TRBV7-8 to TRBJ2-6; D remains unclear. Germline V gene lookup returns CDR1 SGHVS and CDR2 FQNEAQ. V dropped 1 base and J dropped 8 bases, with 21 bases sitting between them. The CDR3 is 18 amino acids. CDR3 DNA sequence: TGTGCCAGCAGCTTAGTAGCTTTGCAGTCATTAGGTCCCAACGTCCTGACTTTC. Its protein is CASSLVALQSLGPNVLTF.

The chain carries TRBV18 and TRBJ1-5; 9 bases map to TRBD1. V shed 3 bases, J shed 6 bases, and the junction held 6 bases outside the gene matches. There are 15 residues in the CDR3. Per the germline V gene, CDR1 is KGHSH and CDR2 is LQKENI. The CDR3 DNA follows: TGTGCCAGCTCACCGGGACAGGGATCCGGTCAGCCCCAGCATTTT. Protein: CASSPGQGSGQPQHF.

V and J are TRBV5-5 and TRBJ1-4; TRBD1 matches at 10 bases. The junction had 6 bases not matched to a gene; V was cut back by 3 bases and J by 7 bases. The germline V gene encodes CDR1 SGHKS and CDR2 YYEKEE (reference sequence). This CDR3 has 15 residues. The DNA for the CDR3 is TGTGCCAGCAGCTCCCCCCGGGACAGGGGTGAAAAACTGTTTTTT. This encodes CASSSPRDRGEKLFF.

The chain is built from TRBV23-1 and TRBJ1-3; D call uncertain. TRBV23-1 is filed as an ORF, its function uncertain. V was trimmed by 4 bases and J by 3 bases, leaving 16 bases between them. The CDR3 length is 16 residues. The CDR3 DNA is TGCGCCAGCAGTCTGACCCGGGCGGGAGTTGGAAACACCATATATTTT. It codes for CASSLTRAGVGNTIYF.

The rearrangement joins TRBV5-1 to TRBJ2-7; the match to TRBD1 covers 7 bases. This CDR3 has 15 residues. V shed 3 bases and J 2 bases; nucleotides not matched to a gene: 8. The V gene's germline CDR1 is SGHRS and CDR2 YFSETQ. The CDR3 here is CASSYFRDRPYEQYF. CDR3 nucleotide sequence: TGCGCCAGCAGCTACTTCCGGGACAGACCCTACGAGCAGTACTTC.

This rearrangement joins TRBV6-2 or TRBV6-3 to TRBJ1-3; 7 nucleotides agree with TRBD1. This CDR3 is built from 15 residues. After removal of 0 bases from V and 3 bases from J, the junction contained 2 bases not matched to a gene. Germline V gene data show CDR1 as MNHEY and CDR2 as SVGEGT. The CDR3 protein is CASSYSTGFGNTIYF. As DNA, the CDR3 is TGTGCCAGCAGTTACTCGACAGGGTTTGGAAACACCATATATTTT.

The gene calls are TRBV24-1 and TRBJ2-1; no clear D. This CDR3 contains 12 residues. Germline CDR1 is KGHDR and CDR2 is SFDVKD. V was clipped by 7 bases and J by 6 bases, with 9 bases between them. DNA for the CDR3: TGTGCCACCAGAGGAGAGTTCAATGAGCAGTTCTTC. Protein product: CATRGEFNEQFF.

The chain links TRBV7-9 to TRBJ1-1, with D tentatively TRBD1 (6 bases). V lost 2 bases and J lost 4, with 23 bases in between. Germline assignment: CDR1 SEHNR and CDR2 FQNEAQ (reference sequence). The CDR3 spans 18 residues. CDR3 sequence: CASSLRSWTVEGGTEAFF. Written as DNA, the CDR3 is TGTGCCAGCAGCTTAAGATCTTGGACGGTCGAAGGGGGCACTGAAGCTTTCTTT.

The chain links TRBV9 to TRBJ1-6, with TRBD1 matching over 9 bases. V lost 0 bases, J lost 5 bases, and 3 bases stayed unmatched. The CDR3 length is 16 residues. Germline CDR1 reads SGDLS; CDR2 reads YYNGEE. The CDR3 bases are TGTGCCAGCAGCGTAGGGACAGGGGAAAATAATTCACCCCTCCACTTT. This codes for CASSVGTGENNSPLHF.

The genes are TRBV7-6 and TRBJ1-4, with D hard to call. Trimming removed 1 base at V and 1 base at J, with 10 bases between. The CDR3 has 16 residues. Germline values: CDR1 SGHVS, CDR2 FNYEAQ. The CDR3, as DNA: TGTGCCAGCAGCTTAGTTTCCCCAGGAACTAATGAAAAACTGTTTTTT. Amino acids: CASSLVSPGTNEKLFF. The entire variable domain, with the rest obtained from reference TRBV7-6 and TRBJ1-4, is as follows: GAGVSQSPRYKVTKRGQDVALRCDPISGHVSLYWYRQALGQGPEFLTYFNYEAQQDKSGLPNDRFSAERPEGSISTLTIQRTEQRDSAMYRCASSLVSPGTNEKLFFGSGTQLSVL.

The chain joins TRBV5-6 to TRBJ1-2, with 8 bases lining up with TRBD1. Trimming took 1 base from V and 2 from J; bases not matched to a gene: 10. Germline CDR1 reads SGHDT; CDR2 reads YYEEEE. The CDR3 has 17 residues. CDR3 residues: CASSLNRGQGRNYGYTF. As DNA, the CDR3 is TGTGCCAGCAGCTTGAATCGAGGACAGGGCCGAAACTATGGCTACACCTTC.

J is TRBJ2-7 and V is TRBV7-2; TRBD2 matches 9 bases. CDR1 is SGHTA and CDR2 is FQGNSA in the germline V gene. This CDR3 has 16 amino acids. V lost 3 bases, J lost 2 bases, and 8 bases stayed unmatched. The CDR3 nucleotides are TGTGCCAGCAGCTTGTTCGTAGCGGGAGCGGCCTACGAGCAGTACTTC. It specifies CASSLFVAGAAYEQYF.